This passage covers 15 T cell receptor beta chains from one sample sequenced in a study of human T cells and chemical hapten exposure. One entry per CDR3 protein, called by TCRdb with MiXCR from the RACE reads. The sample shows 84,000 or so distinct CDR3 sequences, more than 8.5% of them seen only once. The time point denotes: patch test 2, 6 weeks after DPC sensitization. Treatment in this sample: therapeutic diphenylcyclopropenone sensitization with weekly scalp DPC. This specimen consisted of whole blood, obtained in connection with sensitization to the hapten diphenylcyclopropenone (DPC). The receptors were gathered from a woman aged 25 to 39 with alopecia areata. Some clones in this sample may be carry-over from other donors' samples.

The table lists this clonotype with many counts. The rearrangement uses TRBV6-1 and TRBJ1-1; D is undetermined. This CDR3 region has 13 residues. V shed 4 bases and J shed 11 bases, with 17 bases lying between them. Germline CDR1 and CDR2: MNHNS and SASEGT. The CDR3 loop reads CASSATRETQAFF. The DNA for the CDR3 is TGTGCCAGCAGTGCTACCCGGGAGACCCAGGCTTTCTTT.

The chain combines TRBV27 with TRBJ2-7; weak D call: TRBD2 (5 bases). This CDR3 is 15 amino acids long. Germline V gene lookup returns CDR1 MNHEY and CDR2 SMNVEV (reference sequence). Trimming left V 3 bases short and J 5 bases short, with 17 bases between. CDR3 nucleotide sequence: TGTGCCAGCAGTTTCTCTAAGCGGCCTTTGAACGAGCAGTACTTC. This encodes CASSFSKRPLNEQYF.

This clonotype was seen repeatedly, ten times or more. This sequence joins TRBV12-3 or TRBV12-4 and TRBJ2-1, with 12 bases aligning to TRBD1. The CDR3 is 17 residues long. V was clipped by 5 bases and J by 8 bases; unmatched bases: 13. As DNA, the CDR3 is TGTGCCAGCAGTAAAACCGGGACAGGGGGCCCCCTGGATGAGCAGTTCTTC. As protein: CASSKTGTGGPLDEQFF.

With regard to this clonotype: A much larger clone lies a single base off, so this may be a read error. This chain connects TRBV29-1 to TRBJ2-1; 9 nucleotides line up with TRBD2. This CDR3 is built from 15 residues. From germline, CDR1 is SQVTM and CDR2 ANQGSEA. CDR3 sequence reads: CSVDHSGSAYSEQFF. The CDR3 DNA reads as TGCAGCGTTGATCATAGCGGGAGCGCCTACAGTGAGCAGTTCTTC.

This clonotype was picked up many times. This chain links TRBV10-2 with TRBJ1-1, with 7 bases identical to TRBD1. The germline V gene has CDR1 WSHSY and CDR2 SAAADI. CDR3 length equals 14 residues. The trim removed 4 bases at V and 2 bases at J, leaving 4 bases unmatched. CDR3 in DNA: TGCGCCAGCAGTGGACAGGGCTTAAACACTGAAGCTTTCTTT. This sequence encodes CASSGQGLNTEAFF.

This chain connects TRBV10-3 to TRBJ1-1; weak D call: TRBD1 (6 bases). V lost 7 bases and J lost 3, with 9 bases in between. CDR3 length: 12 amino acids. Per the germline V gene, CDR1 is ENHRY and CDR2 is SYGVKD. In DNA form, the CDR3 reads TGTGCCATCAAGGGGGTGGACACTGAAGCTTTCTTT. Amino acids: CAIKGVDTEAFF.

This clonotype occurred many times. The chain links TRBV5-4 to TRBJ2-2; D not resolved. Trimming removed 4 bases from V and 8 bases from J, with 15 bases in between. This CDR3 comprises 14 residues. Germline CDR1 is SGHNT and CDR2 is YYREEE (reference sequence). The CDR3, as DNA: TGTGCCAGCAGCCCGAAAGAGTCGACAGGGGAGCTGTTTTTT. This gives the protein CASSPKESTGELFF. The complete variable domain, with remaining parts taken from reference TRBV5-4 and TRBJ2-2, reads ETGVTQSPTHLIKTRGQQVTLRCSSQSGHNTVSWYQQALGQGPQFIFQYYREEENGRGNFPPRFSGLQFPNYSSELNVNALELDDSALYLCASSPKESTGELFFGEGSRLTVL.

This clonotype has at least ten counts. This chain links TRBV30 with TRBJ1-4, with TRBD1 identical over 12 bases. The CDR3 is made up of 14 amino acids. Trimming removed 5 bases from V and 10 bases from J; junction bases left unmatched: 8. Germline V gives CDR1 GTSNPN, CDR2 SVGIG (reference sequence). This CDR3 is CAWSPGQGARKLFF. In DNA form, the CDR3 reads TGTGCCTGGTCGCCGGGACAGGGGGCCAGAAAACTGTTTTTT.

This clonotype was seen ten or more times. The genes are TRBV6-2 or TRBV6-3 and TRBJ1-1; weak D call: TRBD1 (6 bases). From germline, CDR1 is MNHEY and CDR2 SVGEGT. This CDR3 is 14 amino acids long. V lost 7 bases and J 1 base, leaving 13 bases between the germline ends. In DNA, the CDR3 is TGTGCCAGCACCCTAGGGGGATCGAACACTGAAGCTTTCTTT. Its protein is CASTLGGSNTEAFF.

This clonotype came up many times. The chain joins TRBV2 to TRBJ2-1, with D unclear. Looked up from germline, CDR1 is SNHLY and CDR2 is FYNNEI. The V and J ends lost 5 bases and 5 bases respectively, with 10 bases between them. The CDR3 consists of 13 residues. The CDR3 nucleotides are TGTGCCAGCAGTATAACGGTGAACAATGAGCAGTTCTTC. Protein: CASSITVNNEQFF. The entire variable domain, with the rest obtained from reference TRBV2 and TRBJ2-1, is as follows: EPEVTQTPSHQVTQMGQEVILRCVPISNHLYFYWYRQILGQKVEFLVSFYNNEISEKSEIFDDQFSVERPDGSNFTLKIRSTKLEDSAMYFCASSITVNNEQFFGPGTRLTVL.

This clonotype came up many times. This chain joins TRBV12-3 or TRBV12-4 and TRBJ2-3, with D perhaps assigned TRBD1 or TRBD2 (5 bases each). V lost 3 bases to trimming and J lost 4 bases, with 8 bases between them. The CDR3 length is 13 residues. CDR3 loop: CASSLSGPDTQYF. The CDR3, as DNA: TGTGCCAGCAGTTTGTCGGGACCAGATACGCAGTATTTT.

This clonotype was seen repeatedly, ten times or more. J is TRBJ1-1 and V is TRBV10-3; D remains ambiguous. The ends were cut back, 0 bases at V and 13 bases at J, with 12 bases in the middle. Germline V lookup: CDR1 ENHRY, CDR2 SYGVKD. The CDR3 covers 12 residues. This CDR3 reads CAISESLGWVFF. CDR3 bases: TGTGCCATCAGTGAGTCGCTTGGTTGGGTTTTCTTT.

The rearrangement uses TRBV28 and TRBJ1-1, with D maybe TRBD1 (5 bases). The germline gives CDR1 MDHEN, CDR2 SYDVKM. The V end lost 3 bases, the J end lost 8 bases, and 7 bases lay between the germline ends. The CDR3 consists of 11 residues. CDR3 sequence: CASSFGTEAFF. Here the CDR3 DNA reads TGTGCCAGCAGTTTTGGGACGGAAGCTTTCTTT.

As concerns this clonotype: With a much larger clone just one base away, this may be a read error. V gene TRBV5-1 combines with J gene TRBJ2-5; 7 bases are shared with TRBD1. The CDR3 contains 15 residues. The germline CDR1 and CDR2 sequences are SGHRS and YFSETQ. CDR3 bases: TGCGTCAGCAGCTCCGGGACAGTAGCCCAAGAGACCCAGTACTTC. Amino acids: CVSSSGTVAQETQYF. The full variable domain, rest sourced from reference TRBV5-1 and TRBJ2-5, is KAGVTQTPRYLIKTRGQQVTLSCSPISGHRSVSWYQQTPGQGLQFLFEYFSETQRNKGNFPGRFSGRQFSNSRSEMNVSTLELGDSALYLCVSSSGTVAQETQYFGPGTRLLVL.

This clonotype was counted between two and nine times. The V call is TRBV18, the J call TRBJ1-2, with a weak D call TRBD1 (6 bases). The ends were cut back, 5 bases at V and 5 bases at J, with 15 bases in the middle. CDR3 length: 14 amino acids. CDR1 is KGHSH and CDR2 is LQKENI in the germline V gene. The CDR3 nucleotides read TGTGCCAGCTCAGCCCGGGACAAGGAATATGGCTACACCTTC. This gives the protein CASSARDKEYGYTF.